The rows below give T cell receptor beta chains drawn from one sample of a study of T cell responses to AZD1222 COVID-19 vaccine. Sequencing was performed with immunoSEQ multiplex PCR; in TCRdb, only in-frame clones are kept and a portion is missing. Among about 92,000 clones, over 80% were seen once, and the ten largest hold 6.5% to 8.5%. Sequencing used peripheral blood, obtained on day 0 of AZD1222 vaccination. The receptor source for this set is an adult in good health. Both conserved end residues are part of each CDR3. Fields, in order: V gene, J gene, D gene, clone size, CDR3 protein, CDR3 DNA. D genes are given only for firm matches. Clone sizes are given selectively: once, few, many, or a class where the clone is expanded.

V: TRBV3-1/TRBV3-2
J: TRBJ1-2
D: TRBD1
size: few
CDR3: CASSVDRGRGYTF
DNA: TGTGCCAGCAGCGTCGACAGGGGTCGGGGCTACACCTTC

V: TRBV7-6
J: TRBJ2-5
D: TRBD1
size: -
CDR3: CASSLRDRGKETQYF
DNA: TGTGCCAGCAGCTTGCGGGACAGGGGAAAAGAGACCCAGTACTTC

V: TRBV2
J: TRBJ1-6
D: -
size: -
CDR3: CASRRRGASNSPLHF
DNA: TGTGCCAGCAGGAGAAGAGGGGCAAGTAATTCACCCCTCCACTTT

V: TRBV4-2
J: TRBJ2-1
D: TRBD2
size: -
CDR3: CASSQPGLAGGNQFF
DNA: TGTGCCAGCAGCCAACCGGGACTAGCGGGAGGGAACCAGTTCTTC

V: TRBV4-1
J: TRBJ2-6
D: TRBD2
size: -
CDR3: CASSRAGGRFRSGANVLTF
DNA: TGCGCCAGCAGCCGGGCGGGAGGAAGGTTCAGGTCTGGGGCCAACGTCCTGACTTTC

V: TRBV15
J: TRBJ2-3
D: -
size: -
CDR3: CATSREITGNTDTQYF
DNA: TGTGCCACCAGCAGAGAAATTACAGGGAACACAGATACGCAGTATTTT

V: TRBV5-1
J: TRBJ1-2
D: -
size: -
CDR3: CASSFLLWKGNLLLTF
DNA: TGCGCCAGCAGCTTCCTCTTGTGGAAGGGGAACCTGTTACTCACCTTC

V: TRBV9
J: TRBJ1-2
D: -
size: -
CDR3: CASSLAGSGGYGYTF
DNA: TGTGCCAGCAGCCTCGCCGGGTCGGGAGGCTATGGCTACACCTTC

V: TRBV30
J: TRBJ1-3
D: -
size: -
CDR3: CAWSKLAAGNTIYF
DNA: TGTGCCTGGAGTAAACTCGCCGCGGGAAACACCATATATTTT

V: TRBV5-6
J: TRBJ1-2
D: -
size: once
CDR3: CASSLGVARGYGYTF
DNA: TGTGCCAGCAGCTTGGGGGTCGCCCGAGGATATGGCTACACCTTC

V: TRBV15
J: TRBJ2-7
D: -
size: -
CDR3: CATSSLTGGTGYEQYF
DNA: TGTGCCACCAGCAGCCTCACGGGGGGCACCGGCTACGAGCAGTACTTC

V: TRBV28
J: TRBJ2-5
D: TRBD2
size: -
CDR3: CASSWPPFGGAGGTQYF
DNA: TGTGCCAGCAGCTGGCCCCCCTTCGGGGGGGCTGGGGGGACCCAGTACTTC

V: TRBV4-3
J: TRBJ1-5
D: -
size: -
CDR3: CASSQGLSQPQHF
DNA: TGCGCCAGCAGCCAAGGCCTTAGTCAGCCCCAGCATTTT

V: TRBV5-1
J: TRBJ1-2
D: -
size: -
CDR3: CASSLETETQDYGYTF
DNA: TGCGCCAGCAGCTTGGAAACAGAGACCCAAGACTATGGCTACACCTTC

V: TRBV6-6
J: TRBJ1-6
D: TRBD1
size: -
CDR3: CASSGTGEIYNSPLHF
DNA: TGTGCCAGCAGTGGGACAGGTGAAATCTATAATTCACCCCTCCACTTT

V: TRBV12-3/TRBV12-4
J: TRBJ2-5
D: -
size: -
CDR3: CASSQTNGETQYF
DNA: TGTGCCAGCAGCCAGACAAACGGGGAGACCCAGTACTTC

V: TRBV7-3
J: TRBJ1-2
D: TRBD1
size: -
CDR3: CASSRDRGGDGYTF
DNA: TGTGCCAGCAGCCGGGACAGGGGAGGAGATGGCTACACCTTC

V: TRBV6-4
J: TRBJ2-2
D: TRBD1
size: -
CDR3: CASSSQGADTGELFF
DNA: TGTGCCAGCAGTTCACAGGGGGCGGACACCGGGGAGCTGTTTTTT

V: TRBV11-3
J: TRBJ2-7
D: -
size: -
CDR3: CASSLDSNYEQYF
DNA: TGTGCCAGCAGCTTGGACAGTAACTACGAGCAGTACTTC

V: TRBV4-2
J: TRBJ1-1
D: -
size: -
CDR3: CASSRLEGRGGTEAFF
DNA: TGTGCCAGCAGCCGACTGGAGGGGCGGGGGGGTACTGAAGCTTTCTTT

V: TRBV28
J: TRBJ1-2
D: -
size: -
CDR3: CATSGDMAGYTF
DNA: TGTGCCACCTCCGGCGATATGGCTGGCTACACCTTC

V: TRBV3-1/TRBV3-2
J: TRBJ2-1
D: -
size: -
CDR3: CASSQDGLLQGSYNEQFF
DNA: TGTGCCAGCAGCCAAGATGGCCTTCTCCAGGGCTCCTACAATGAGCAGTTCTTC

V: TRBV5-1
J: TRBJ1-2
D: -
size: -
CDR3: CASSLDNGYTF
DNA: TGCGCCAGCAGCTTGGACAATGGCTACACCTTC

V: TRBV28
J: TRBJ2-1
D: -
size: -
CDR3: CASSFVGLPNEQFF
DNA: TGTGCCAGCAGTTTTGTAGGGTTACCTAATGAGCAGTTCTTC

V: TRBV19
J: TRBJ1-5
D: -
size: -
CDR3: CASSNRQGNQPQHF
DNA: TGTGCCAGTAGTAACCGACAGGGCAATCAGCCCCAGCATTTT

V: TRBV5-1
J: TRBJ1-3
D: -
size: -
CDR3: CASSLASPTSGNTIYF
DNA: TGCGCCAGCAGCTTGGCCTCCCCTACCTCTGGAAACACCATATATTTT

V: TRBV5-1
J: TRBJ1-2
D: -
size: -
CDR3: CASSLAATGQTLWTF
DNA: TGCGCCAGCAGCTTGGCCGCTACAGGTCAAACTTTGTGGACCTTC

V: TRBV19
J: TRBJ1-4
D: -
size: -
CDR3: CASNLGANEKLFF
DNA: TGTGCCAGTAATTTGGGGGCAAATGAAAAACTGTTTTTT

V: TRBV24-1
J: TRBJ1-5
D: -
size: -
CDR3: CATSAQGRNQPQHF
DNA: TGTGCCACCAGTGCCCAAGGACGGAATCAGCCCCAGCATTTT

V: TRBV5-1
J: TRBJ2-7
D: -
size: -
CDR3: CASSSLQGYEQYF
DNA: TGCGCCAGCAGCTCCCTACAGGGTTACGAGCAGTACTTC

V: TRBV11-3
J: TRBJ1-3
D: -
size: -
CDR3: CASSLQGTGNTIYF
DNA: TGTGCCAGCAGCTTACAGGGGACTGGAAACACCATATATTTT

V: TRBV5-4
J: TRBJ1-5
D: -
size: -
CDR3: CASSLGDQPQHF
DNA: TGTGCCAGCAGCTTGGGGGATCAGCCCCAGCATTTT

V: TRBV6-5
J: TRBJ1-2
D: -
size: once
CDR3: CASSSTGTQYGYTF
DNA: TGTGCCAGCAGCTCAACCGGGACGCAGTATGGCTACACCTTC

V: TRBV5-1
J: TRBJ2-7
D: TRBD1
size: few
CDR3: CASSLATGITYEQYF
DNA: TGCGCCAGCAGCTTGGCGACAGGGATTACCTACGAGCAGTACTTC

V: TRBV9
J: TRBJ1-1
D: -
size: -
CDR3: CASSRHGDTEAFF
DNA: TGTGCCAGCAGCCGTCACGGGGACACTGAAGCTTTCTTT

V: TRBV5-1
J: TRBJ1-2
D: -
size: -
CDR3: CASSTVQGNGINYGYTF
DNA: TGCGCCAGCAGCACGGTCCAGGGTAACGGGATAAACTATGGCTACACCTTC

V: TRBV2
J: TRBJ1-1
D: -
size: -
CDR3: CASRWRGEAFF
DNA: TGTGCCAGCAGGTGGAGAGGTGAAGCTTTCTTT

V: TRBV5-1
J: TRBJ2-2
D: -
size: few
CDR3: CASSTIRYGELFF
DNA: TGCGCCAGCAGTACTATCCGGTACGGGGAGCTGTTTTTT

V: TRBV7-2
J: TRBJ2-7
D: -
size: -
CDR3: CASSPTGHSYEQYF
DNA: TGTGCCAGCAGCCCTACAGGGCACTCCTACGAGCAGTACTTC

V: TRBV13
J: TRBJ1-3
D: -
size: -
CDR3: CASSLTFRSGNTIYF
DNA: TGTGCCAGCAGCTTAACCTTCCGCTCTGGAAACACCATATATTTT

V: TRBV3-1/TRBV3-2
J: TRBJ1-2
D: -
size: -
CDR3: CASSPTGNYGYTF
DNA: TGTGCCAGCAGCCCGACTGGGAATTATGGCTACACCTTC

V: TRBV28
J: TRBJ1-1
D: -
size: -
CDR3: CASITGSRTEAFF
DNA: TGTGCCAGCATAACAGGGTCACGGACTGAAGCTTTCTTT